Included here is one T cell receptor beta chain sequence, with context. V gave up 1 base and J gave up 7 bases; unmatched junction bases: 12. There are 16 residues in the CDR3. Germline V gene sequence: CDR1 SGHNT, CDR2 YYREEE (reference sequence). Per the authors' pipeline: Researchers report that nucleated cell counts were estimated from reference gene primer amplification. TCRdb keeps only in-frame clones here, not all; method: immunoSEQ multiplex PCR. V, J and clone size were drawn from that table, and D and trimming were deduced from the DNA. The repertoire holds about 210,000 clones, approximately 80% seen once, with about 9% in the top ten. The sample originates from a study of blood T cell repertoires in COVID-19. Turning to the study itself: Samples taken during acute and convalescent COVID-19 were collected in the United States, Italy and Spain.

The receptor's source is a man aged 45-65 years with active or convalescent COVID-19. The chain has TRBV5-4 and TRBJ2-7; TRBD2 matches 9 bases. What was sequenced was peripheral blood. The DNA of the CDR3 is TGTGCCAGCAGCTTGCTGGGCGGGAGGGCTTTGGAAGAGCAGTACTTC. This encodes CASSLLGGRALEEQYF.